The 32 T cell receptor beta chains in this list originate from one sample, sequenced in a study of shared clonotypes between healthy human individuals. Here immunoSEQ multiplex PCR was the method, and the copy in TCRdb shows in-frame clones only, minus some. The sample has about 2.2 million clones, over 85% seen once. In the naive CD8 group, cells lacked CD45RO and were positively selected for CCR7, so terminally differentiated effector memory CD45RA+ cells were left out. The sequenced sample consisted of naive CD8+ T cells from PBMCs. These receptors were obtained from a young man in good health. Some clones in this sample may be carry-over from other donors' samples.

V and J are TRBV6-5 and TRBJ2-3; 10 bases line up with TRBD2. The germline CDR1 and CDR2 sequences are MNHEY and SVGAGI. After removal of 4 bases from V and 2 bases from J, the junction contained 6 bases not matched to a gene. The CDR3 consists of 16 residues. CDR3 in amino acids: CASSWTSGDYTDTQYF. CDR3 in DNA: TGTGCCAGCAGTTGGACTAGCGGAGATTACACAGATACGCAGTATTTT.

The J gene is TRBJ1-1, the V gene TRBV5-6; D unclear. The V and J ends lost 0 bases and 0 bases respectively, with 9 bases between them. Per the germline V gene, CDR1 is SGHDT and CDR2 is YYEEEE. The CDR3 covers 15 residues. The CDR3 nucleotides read TGTGCCAGCAGCTTGGCCGGAGGGATGAACACTGAAGCTTTCTTT. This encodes CASSLAGGMNTEAFF. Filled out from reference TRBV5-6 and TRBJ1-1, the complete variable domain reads DAGVTQSPTHLIKTRGQQVTLRCSPKSGHDTVSWYQQALGQGPQFIFQYYEEEERQRGNFPDRFSGHQFPNYSSELNVNALLLGDSALYLCASSLAGGMNTEAFFGQGTRLTVV.

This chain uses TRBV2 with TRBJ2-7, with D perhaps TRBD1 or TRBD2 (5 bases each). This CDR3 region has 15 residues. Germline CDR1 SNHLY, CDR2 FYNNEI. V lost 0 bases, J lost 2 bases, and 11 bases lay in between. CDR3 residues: CASSEATGATYEQYF. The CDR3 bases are TGTGCCAGCAGTGAAGCTACCGGGGCCACCTACGAGCAGTACTTC.

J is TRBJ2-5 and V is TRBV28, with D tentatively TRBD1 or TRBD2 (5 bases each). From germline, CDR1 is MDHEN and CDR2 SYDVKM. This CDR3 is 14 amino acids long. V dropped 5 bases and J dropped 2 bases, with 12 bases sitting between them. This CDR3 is CASSIPGAQETQYF. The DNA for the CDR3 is TGTGCCAGCAGTATCCCCGGGGCACAAGAGACCCAGTACTTC.

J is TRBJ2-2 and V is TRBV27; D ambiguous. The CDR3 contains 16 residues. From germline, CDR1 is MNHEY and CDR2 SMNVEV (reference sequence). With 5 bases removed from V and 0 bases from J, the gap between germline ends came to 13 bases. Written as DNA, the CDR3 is TGTGCCAGCAGTGTCTCCCCCGGCGCGAACACCGGGGAGCTGTTTTTT. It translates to CASSVSPGANTGELFF.

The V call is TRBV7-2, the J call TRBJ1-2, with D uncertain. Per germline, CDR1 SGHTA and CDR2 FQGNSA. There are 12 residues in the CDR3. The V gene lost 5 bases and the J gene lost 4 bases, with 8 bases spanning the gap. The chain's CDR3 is CASSAGIYGYTF. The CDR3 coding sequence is TGTGCCAGCAGCGCGGGGATCTATGGCTACACCTTC.

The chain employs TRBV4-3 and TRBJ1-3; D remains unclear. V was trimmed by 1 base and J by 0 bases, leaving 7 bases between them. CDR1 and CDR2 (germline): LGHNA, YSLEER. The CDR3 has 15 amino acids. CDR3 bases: TGCGCCAGCAGCCAAGGACTCGACTCTGGAAACACCATATATTTT. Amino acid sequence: CASSQGLDSGNTIYF.

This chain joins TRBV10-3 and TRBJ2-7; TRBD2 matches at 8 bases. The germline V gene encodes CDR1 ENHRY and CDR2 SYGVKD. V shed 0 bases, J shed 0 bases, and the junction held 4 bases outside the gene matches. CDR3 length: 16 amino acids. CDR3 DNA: TGTGCCATCAGTGAGTCCCTAGCGGGTAGCTCCTACGAGCAGTACTTC. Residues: CAISESLAGSSYEQYF.

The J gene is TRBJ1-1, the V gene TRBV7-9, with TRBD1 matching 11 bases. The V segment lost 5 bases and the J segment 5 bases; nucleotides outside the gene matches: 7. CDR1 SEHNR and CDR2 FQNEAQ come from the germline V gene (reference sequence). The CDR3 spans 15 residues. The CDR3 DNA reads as TGTGCCAGCAGCCACGGACAGGGGGCATATACTGAAGCTTTCTTT. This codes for CASSHGQGAYTEAFF.

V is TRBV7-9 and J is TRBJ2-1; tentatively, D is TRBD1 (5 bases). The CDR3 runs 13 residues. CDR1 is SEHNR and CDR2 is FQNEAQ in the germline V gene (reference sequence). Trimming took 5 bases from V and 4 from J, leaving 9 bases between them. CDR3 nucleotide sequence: TGTGCCAGCAGCGTAACAGGTTACAATGAGCAGTTCTTC. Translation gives CASSVTGYNEQFF.

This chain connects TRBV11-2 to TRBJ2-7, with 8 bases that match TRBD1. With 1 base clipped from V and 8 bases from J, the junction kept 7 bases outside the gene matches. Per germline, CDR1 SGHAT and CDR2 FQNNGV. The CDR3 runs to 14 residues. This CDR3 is CASSLGTGIIQQYF. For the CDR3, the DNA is TGTGCCAGCAGCTTAGGGACAGGGATAATCCAGCAGTACTTC.

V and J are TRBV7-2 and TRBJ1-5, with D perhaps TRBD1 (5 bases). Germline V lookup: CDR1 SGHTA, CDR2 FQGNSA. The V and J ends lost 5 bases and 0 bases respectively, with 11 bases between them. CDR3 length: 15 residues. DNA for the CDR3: TGTGCCAGCAGCCCGGGGCTCTATAGCAATCAGCCCCAGCATTTT. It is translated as CASSPGLYSNQPQHF.

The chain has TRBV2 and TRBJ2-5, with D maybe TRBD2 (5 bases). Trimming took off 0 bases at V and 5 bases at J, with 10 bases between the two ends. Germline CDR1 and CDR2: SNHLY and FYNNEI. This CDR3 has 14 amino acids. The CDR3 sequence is CASSEAPGGETQYF. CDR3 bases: TGTGCCAGCAGTGAAGCCCCTGGCGGGGAGACCCAGTACTTC.

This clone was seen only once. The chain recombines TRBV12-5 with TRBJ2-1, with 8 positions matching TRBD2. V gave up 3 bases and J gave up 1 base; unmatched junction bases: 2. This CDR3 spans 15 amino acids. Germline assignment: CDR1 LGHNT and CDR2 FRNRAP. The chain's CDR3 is CASGLAGVSYNEQFF. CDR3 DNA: TGTGCTAGTGGTTTAGCGGGAGTTTCCTACAATGAGCAGTTCTTC. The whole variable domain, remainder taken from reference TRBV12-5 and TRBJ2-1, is DARVTQTPRHKVTEMGQEVTMRCQPILGHNTVFWYRQTMMQGLELLAYFRNRAPLDDSGMPKDRFSAEMPDATLATLKIQPSEPRDSAVYFCASGLAGVSYNEQFFGPGTRLTVL.

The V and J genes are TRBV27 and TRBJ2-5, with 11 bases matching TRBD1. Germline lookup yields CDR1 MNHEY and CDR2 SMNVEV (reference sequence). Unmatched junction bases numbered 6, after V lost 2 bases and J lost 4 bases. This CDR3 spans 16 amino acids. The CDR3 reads CASSLLGTGGSETQYF. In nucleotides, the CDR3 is TGTGCCAGCAGTTTACTTGGGACAGGGGGGTCAGAGACCCAGTACTTC.

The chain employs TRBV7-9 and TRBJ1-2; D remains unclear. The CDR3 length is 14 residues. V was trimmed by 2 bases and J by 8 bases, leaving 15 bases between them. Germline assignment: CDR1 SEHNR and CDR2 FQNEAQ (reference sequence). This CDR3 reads CASSLSDHGVGYTF. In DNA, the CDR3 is TGTGCCAGCAGCTTATCGGATCATGGTGTGGGCTACACCTTC.

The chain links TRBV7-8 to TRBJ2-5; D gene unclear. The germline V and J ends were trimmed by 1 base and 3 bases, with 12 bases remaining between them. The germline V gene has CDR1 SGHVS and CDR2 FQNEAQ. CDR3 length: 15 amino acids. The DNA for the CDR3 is TGTGCCAGCAGCTTAGGACCGAGACTCGAAGAGACCCAGTACTTC. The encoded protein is CASSLGPRLEETQYF.

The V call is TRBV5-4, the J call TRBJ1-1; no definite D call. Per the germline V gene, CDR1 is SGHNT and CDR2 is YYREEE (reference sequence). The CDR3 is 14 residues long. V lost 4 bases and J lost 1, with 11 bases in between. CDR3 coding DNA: TGTGCCAGCAGCGGTATATCGTCGAACACTGAAGCTTTCTTT. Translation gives CASSGISSNTEAFF.

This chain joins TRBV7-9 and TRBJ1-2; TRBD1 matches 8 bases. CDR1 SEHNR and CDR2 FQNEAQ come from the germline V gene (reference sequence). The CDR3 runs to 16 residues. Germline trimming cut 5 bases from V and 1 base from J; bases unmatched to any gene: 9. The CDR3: CASSAPTGQVNYGYTF. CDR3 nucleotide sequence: TGTGCCAGCAGCGCGCCCACGGGACAGGTTAACTATGGCTACACCTTC.

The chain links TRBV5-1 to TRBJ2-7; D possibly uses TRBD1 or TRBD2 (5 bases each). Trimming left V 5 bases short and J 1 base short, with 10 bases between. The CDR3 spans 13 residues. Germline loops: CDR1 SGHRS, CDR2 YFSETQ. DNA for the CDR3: TGCGCCAGCAGGGCCGGGGCTTCCTACGAGCAGTACTTC. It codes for CASRAGASYEQYF. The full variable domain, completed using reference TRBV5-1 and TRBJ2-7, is KAGVTQTPRYLIKTRGQQVTLSCSPISGHRSVSWYQQTPGQGLQFLFEYFSETQRNKGNFPGRFSGRQFSNSRSEMNVSTLELGDSALYLCASRAGASYEQYFGPGTRLTVT.

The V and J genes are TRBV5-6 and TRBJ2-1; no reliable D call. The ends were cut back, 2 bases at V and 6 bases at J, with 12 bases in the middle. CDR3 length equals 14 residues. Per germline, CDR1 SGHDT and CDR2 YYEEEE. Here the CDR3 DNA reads TGTGCCAGCAGCTTTTACAAGGACGTCAATGAGCAGTTCTTC. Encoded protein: CASSFYKDVNEQFF.

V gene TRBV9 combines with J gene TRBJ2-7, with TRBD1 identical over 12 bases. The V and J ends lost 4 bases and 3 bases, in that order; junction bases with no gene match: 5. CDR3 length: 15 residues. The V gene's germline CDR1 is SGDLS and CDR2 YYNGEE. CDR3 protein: CASSTGTGGFYEQYF. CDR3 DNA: TGTGCCAGCAGCACCGGGACAGGGGGCTTCTACGAGCAGTACTTC.

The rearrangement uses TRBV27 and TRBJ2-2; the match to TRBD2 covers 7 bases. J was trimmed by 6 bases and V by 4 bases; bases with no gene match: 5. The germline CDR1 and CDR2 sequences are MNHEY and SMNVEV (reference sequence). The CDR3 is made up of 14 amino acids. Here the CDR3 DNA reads TGTGCCAGCAGTTCCCGGGAGGACCCCGGGGAGCTGTTTTTT. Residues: CASSSREDPGELFF.

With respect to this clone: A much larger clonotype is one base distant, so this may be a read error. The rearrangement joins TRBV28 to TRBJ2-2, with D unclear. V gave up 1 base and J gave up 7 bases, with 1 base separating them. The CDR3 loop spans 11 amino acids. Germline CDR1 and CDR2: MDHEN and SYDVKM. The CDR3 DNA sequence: TGTGCCAGCAGTTTATTCGGGGAGCTGTTTTTT. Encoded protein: CASSLFGELFF.

This CDR3 reads CASSPSSGAQNYEQYF. The DNA of the CDR3 is TGTGCCAGCAGTCCATCAAGCGGGGCTCAAAACTACGAGCAGTACTTC. The chain carries TRBV27 and TRBJ2-5; TRBD2 matches 7 bases. Judging by the DNA end, TRBJ2-7 fits better; the J call may be wrong. The CDR3 sequence is 16 residues long. CDR1 MNHEY and CDR2 SMNVEV come from the germline V gene (reference sequence).

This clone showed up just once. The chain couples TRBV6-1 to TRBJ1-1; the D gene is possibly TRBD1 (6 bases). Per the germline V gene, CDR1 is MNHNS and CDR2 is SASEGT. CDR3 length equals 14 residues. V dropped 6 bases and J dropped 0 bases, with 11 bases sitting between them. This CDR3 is CASRKRDMNTEAFF. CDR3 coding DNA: TGTGCCAGCAGAAAGAGGGACATGAACACTGAAGCTTTCTTT.

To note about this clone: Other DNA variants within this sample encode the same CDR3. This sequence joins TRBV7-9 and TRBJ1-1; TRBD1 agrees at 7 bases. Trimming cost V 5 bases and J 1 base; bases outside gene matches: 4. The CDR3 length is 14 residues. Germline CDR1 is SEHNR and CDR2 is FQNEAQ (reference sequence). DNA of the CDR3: TGTGCCAGCAGCCCCCGGACAGGGAACACTGAAGCTTTCTTT. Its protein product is CASSPRTGNTEAFF. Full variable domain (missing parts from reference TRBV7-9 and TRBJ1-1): DTGVSQNPRHKITKRGQNVTFRCDPISEHNRLYWYRQTLGQGPEFLTYFQNEAQLEKSRLLSDRFSAERPKGSFSTLEIQRTEQGDSAMYLCASSPRTGNTEAFFGQGTRLTVV.

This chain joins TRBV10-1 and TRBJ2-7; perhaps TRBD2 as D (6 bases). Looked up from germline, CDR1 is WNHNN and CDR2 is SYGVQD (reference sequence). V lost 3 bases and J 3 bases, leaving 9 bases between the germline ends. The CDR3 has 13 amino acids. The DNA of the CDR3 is TGCGCCAGCAGTGATAGCGGAGTCTACGAGCAGTACTTC. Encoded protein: CASSDSGVYEQYF.

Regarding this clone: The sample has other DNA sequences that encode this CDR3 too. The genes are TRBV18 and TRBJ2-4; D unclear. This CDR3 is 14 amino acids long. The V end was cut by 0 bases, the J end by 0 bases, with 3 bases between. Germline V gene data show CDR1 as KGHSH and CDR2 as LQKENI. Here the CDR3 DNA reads TGTGCCAGCTCACCACCTCTAGCCAAAAACATTCAGTACTTC. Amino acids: CASSPPLAKNIQYF.

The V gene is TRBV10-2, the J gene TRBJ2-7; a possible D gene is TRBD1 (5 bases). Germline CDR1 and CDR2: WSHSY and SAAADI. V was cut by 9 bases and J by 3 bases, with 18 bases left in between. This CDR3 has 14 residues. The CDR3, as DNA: TGCGCCAGTACAGGTGGTGTTATTTTCTACGAGCAGTACTTC. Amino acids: CASTGGVIFYEQYF.

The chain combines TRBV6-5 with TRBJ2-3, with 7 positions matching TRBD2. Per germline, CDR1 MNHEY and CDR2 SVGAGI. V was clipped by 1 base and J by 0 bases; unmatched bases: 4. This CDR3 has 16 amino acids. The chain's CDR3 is CASSYWAGESTDTQYF. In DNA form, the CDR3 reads TGTGCCAGCAGTTACTGGGCGGGAGAAAGCACAGATACGCAGTATTTT.

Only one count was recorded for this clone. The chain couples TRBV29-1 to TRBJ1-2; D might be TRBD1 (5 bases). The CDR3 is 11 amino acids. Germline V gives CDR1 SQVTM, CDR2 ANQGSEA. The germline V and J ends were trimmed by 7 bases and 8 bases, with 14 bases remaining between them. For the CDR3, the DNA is TGCAGCGCAGGGACCGAGGGGGGCTACACCTTC. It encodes CSAGTEGGYTF. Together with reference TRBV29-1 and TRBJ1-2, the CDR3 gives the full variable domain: SAVISQKPSRDICQRGTSLTIQCQVDSQVTMMFWYRQQPGQSLTLIATANQGSEATYESGFVIDKFPISRPNLTFSTLTVSNMSPEDSSIYLCSAGTEGGYTFGSGTRLTVV.